Listed below are T cell receptor beta chains from one sample, sequenced in a study of shared clonotypes between healthy human individuals. Method: immunoSEQ multiplex PCR; TCRdb's copy keeps in-frame clones and lacks some. The table has millions of clones, 85% to 95% seen once. Material for sequencing was naive CD4+ T cells from PBMCs. These receptors all stem from a man between 18 and 35 years old in good health. Some clones in this sample may be carry-over from other donors' samples. CDR3s include the opening cysteine and the closing phenylalanine or tryptophan. D genes are given only for firm matches. Size values are once, few and many counts, or a class for expanded clones, and some rows have none.

TRBV6-1	TRBJ2-5	once	TRBD2	CASSAREGRETQYF	TGTGCCAGCAGTGCTCGGGAGGGTCGGGAGACCCAGTACTTC
TRBV4-1	TRBJ1-5	NA	TRBD1	CASSQGTGDQPQHF	TGCGCCAGCAGCCAAGGGACAGGGGATCAGCCCCAGCATTTT
TRBV7-2	TRBJ1-2	NA	NA	CASSLDRSYGYTF	TGTGCCAGCAGCTTAGACAGAAGCTATGGCTACACCTTC
TRBV6-5	TRBJ1-4	NA	NA	CASRGTREKLFF	TGTGCCAGCAGGGGGACCCGGGAAAAACTGTTTTTT
TRBV4-1	TRBJ1-2	NA	NA	CASSQGLFPNYGYTF	TGCGCCAGCAGCCAAGGACTCTTCCCCAACTATGGCTACACCTTC
TRBV29-1	TRBJ2-3	NA	NA	CSVGNQADTQYF	TGCAGCGTTGGGAACCAGGCAGATACGCAGTATTTT
TRBV11-3	TRBJ2-7	NA	NA	CASSLGRGASYEQYF	TGTGCCAGCAGCCTAGGCCGGGGGGCGTCCTACGAGCAGTACTTC
TRBV2	TRBJ2-1	NA	TRBD2	CASIAGGSYNEQFF	TGTGCCAGCATTGCGGGGGGCTCCTACAATGAGCAGTTCTTC
TRBV27	TRBJ2-7	NA	NA	CASSRQASSYEQYF	TGTGCCAGCAGTCGACAGGCTAGCTCCTACGAGCAGTACTTC
TRBV10-3	TRBJ1-1	once	NA	CAISEGLGGTTEAFF	TGTGCCATCAGTGAGGGATTGGGAGGGACCACTGAAGCTTTCTTT
TRBV7-2	TRBJ2-7	NA	NA	CASSFLGFFEQYF	TGTGCCAGCAGCTTCTTGGGGTTCTTCGAGCAGTACTTC
TRBV7-3	TRBJ2-3	NA	TRBD2	CASSLRTGGRADTQYF	TGTGCCAGCAGCTTAAGAACGGGAGGTAGGGCAGATACGCAGTATTTT
TRBV28	TRBJ1-5	NA	NA	CASLRGTNQPQHF	TGTGCCAGCCTGCGGGGTACCAATCAGCCCCAGCATTTT
TRBV7-9	TRBJ1-5	NA	NA	CASSRTNQPQHF	TGTGCCAGCAGTCGTACGAATCAGCCCCAGCATTTT
TRBV5-4	TRBJ2-1	NA	TRBD2	CASSSDPGLAGSLSYNEQFF	TGTGCCAGCAGCTCGGATCCGGGACTAGCGGGTTCTCTCTCCTACAATGAGCAGTTCTTC
TRBV10-3	TRBJ1-2	NA	NA	CAISESRINYGYTF	TGTGCCATCAGTGAGTCCCGAATTAACTATGGCTACACCTTC
TRBV9	TRBJ1-2	NA	NA	CASSKSGGGGYGYTF	TGTGCCAGCAGTAAGAGTGGCGGAGGGGGCTATGGCTACACCTTC
TRBV28	TRBJ1-1	NA	TRBD1	CASSSPGQGEFF	TGTGCCAGCAGTTCACCGGGACAGGGGGAATTCTTT
TRBV7-9	TRBJ1-2	NA	TRBD1	CASSSRTGGNYGYTF	TGTGCCAGCAGCAGTCGGACAGGGGGCAACTATGGCTACACCTTC
TRBV28	TRBJ1-5	NA	NA	CASSSRGYQPQHF	TGTGCCAGCAGTTCCAGGGGATATCAGCCCCAGCATTTT
TRBV18	TRBJ1-1	NA	TRBD1	CASSPYMTGDLNTEAFF	TGTGCCAGCTCACCTTATATGACAGGGGATTTGAACACTGAAGCTTTCTTT
TRBV27	TRBJ2-3	NA	NA	CASSIRLGSDTQYF	TGTGCCAGCAGTATCCGACTGGGTTCAGATACGCAGTATTTT
TRBV5-4	TRBJ1-2	NA	NA	CASSSNREYGYTF	TGTGCCAGCAGCTCCAACAGGGAGTATGGCTACACCTTC
TRBV9	TRBJ2-7	NA	NA	CASSARRDSEQYF	TGTGCCAGCAGCGCGAGAAGGGACTCGGAGCAGTACTTC
TRBV5-6	TRBJ2-5	NA	NA	CASQGITTRQETQYF	TGTGCCAGCCAAGGAATTACTACGCGCCAAGAGACCCAGTACTTC
TRBV5-1	TRBJ2-1	NA	TRBD2	CASSLGTSYNEQFF	TGCGCCAGCAGCTTGGGGACTAGCTACAATGAGCAGTTCTTC
TRBV10-1	TRBJ2-1	NA	NA	CASGQGLNEQFF	TGCGCCAGCGGCCAGGGACTTAATGAGCAGTTCTTC